This T cell receptor (beta chain) emerged from a study of cytomegalovirus exposure and HLA in healthy donors. Study-wide results and limits: In an earlier analysis, most TCR beta V segments were productive about 87% or about 30% of the time. Judged likely to be a sequencing artifact was a cluster of highly shared sequence variants. Later analysis suggested links between common viral pathogens and several top significant clusters.

The CDR3 is 15 amino acids. V trimming: 1 base; J trimming: 8 bases; junction bases outside the gene matches: 4. Germline V gene lookup returns CDR1 LNHDA and CDR2 SQIVND (reference sequence). PCR amplification relied on 60 Vbeta primers (plus 13 Jbeta primers). Sequencing used immunoSEQ multiplex PCR; TCRdb keeps in-frame clones, though not all of them. The sample has over 200,000 clones; approximately 68% are singletons. Only a few counts were recorded for this clone. No antigen is known for it. The receptor was derived from a woman aged 25 to 45 in good health and CMV-seronegative. V usage is TRBV19 and J usage is TRBJ2-1, with 11 bases matching TRBD2. Sequenced sample: PBMCs. The CDR3 is CASSIVLAGEDEQFF. The CDR3 bases are TGTGCCAGTAGTATAGTACTAGCGGGAGAGGATGAGCAGTTCTTC.